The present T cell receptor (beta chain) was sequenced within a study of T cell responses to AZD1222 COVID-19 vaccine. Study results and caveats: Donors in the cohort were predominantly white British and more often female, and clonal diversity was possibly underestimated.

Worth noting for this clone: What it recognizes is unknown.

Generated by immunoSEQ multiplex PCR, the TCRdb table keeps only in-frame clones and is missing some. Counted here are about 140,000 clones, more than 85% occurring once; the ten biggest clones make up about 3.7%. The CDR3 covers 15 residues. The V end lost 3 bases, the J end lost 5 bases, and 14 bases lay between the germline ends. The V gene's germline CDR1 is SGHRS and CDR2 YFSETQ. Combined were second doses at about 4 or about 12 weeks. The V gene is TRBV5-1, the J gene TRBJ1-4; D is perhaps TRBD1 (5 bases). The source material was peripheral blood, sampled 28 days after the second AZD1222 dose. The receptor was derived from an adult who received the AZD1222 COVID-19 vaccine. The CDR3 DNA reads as TGCGCCAGCAGCTCTTCAGGGTTTCAAAATGAAAAACTGTTTTTT. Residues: CASSSSGFQNEKLFF.